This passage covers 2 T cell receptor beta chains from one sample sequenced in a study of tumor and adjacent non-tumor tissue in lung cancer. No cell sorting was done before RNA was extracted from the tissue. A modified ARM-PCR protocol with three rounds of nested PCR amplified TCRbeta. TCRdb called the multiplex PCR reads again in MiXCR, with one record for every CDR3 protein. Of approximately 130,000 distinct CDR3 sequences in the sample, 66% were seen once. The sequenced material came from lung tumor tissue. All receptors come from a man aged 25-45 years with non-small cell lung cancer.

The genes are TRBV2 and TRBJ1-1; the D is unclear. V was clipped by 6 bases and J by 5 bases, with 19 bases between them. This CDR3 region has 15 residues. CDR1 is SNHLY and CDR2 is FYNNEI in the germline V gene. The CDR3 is CASSLGWTRITEAFF. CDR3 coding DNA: TGTGCCAGCAGCTTAGGGTGGACGCGAATAACTGAAGCTTTCTTT.

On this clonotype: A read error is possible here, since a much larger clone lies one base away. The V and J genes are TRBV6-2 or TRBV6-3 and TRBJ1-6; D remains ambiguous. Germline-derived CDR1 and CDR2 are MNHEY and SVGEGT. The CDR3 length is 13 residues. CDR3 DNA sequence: TGTACCAGTTCCGCCAGGTTGAATTCACCCCTCCACTTT. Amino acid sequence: CTSSARLNSPLHF.